Each of the 31 T cell receptor beta chains below was sequenced from the same sample in a study of blood T cell repertoires in COVID-19. Using immunoSEQ multiplex PCR, the repertoire was profiled, and TCRdb retains in-frame clones only, with some absent. The sample holds 220,000 or so clones, around 90% seen once. Material for sequencing was peripheral blood. The receptor source for this set is a man in his fifties or sixties who had recovered from COVID-19.

In its sample, this clone was seen once. The chain is built from TRBV7-8 and TRBJ2-5, with a weak D call TRBD1 (6 bases). The germline gives CDR1 SGHVS, CDR2 FQNEAQ. V gave up 4 bases and J gave up 5 bases, with 11 bases separating them. The CDR3 is 13 amino acids. The CDR3 nucleotides read TGTGCCAGCAGCTACTCGAGGGGGGAGACCCAGTACTTC. The encoded protein is CASSYSRGETQYF. The full variable domain, rest sourced from reference TRBV7-8 and TRBJ2-5, is GAGVSQSPRYKVAKRGQDVALRCDPISGHVSLFWYQQALGQGPEFLTYFQNEAQLDKSGLPSDRFFAERPEGSVSTLKIQRTQQEDSAVYLCASSYSRGETQYFGPGTRLLVL.

The rearrangement uses TRBV27 and TRBJ1-6; TRBD1 is a possible D gene (6 bases). V lost 5 bases to trimming and J lost 4 bases, with 12 bases between them. Germline loops: CDR1 MNHEY, CDR2 SMNVEV (reference sequence). The length of the CDR3 is 15 residues. DNA for the CDR3: TGTGCCAGCAGTCCGCGGACAGATTATAATTCACCCCTCCACTTT. As protein: CASSPRTDYNSPLHF.

The CDR3 is CASSSSGAFSGTGELFF. The CDR3 DNA reads TGTGCCAGCAGCTCGAGCGGGGCCTTTAGTGGCACCGGGGAGCTGTTTTTT. This chain joins TRBV7-3 and TRBJ2-2, with 7 bases identical to TRBD2. V gave up 4 bases and J gave up 4 bases; unmatched junction bases: 12. The germline V gene has CDR1 SGHTA and CDR2 FQGTGA. The CDR3 extends over 17 amino acids.

The J gene is TRBJ1-2, the V gene TRBV18; possibly TRBD1 for D (6 bases). The CDR3 consists of 14 residues. The germline V gene encodes CDR1 KGHSH and CDR2 LQKENI. V was cut by 6 bases and J by 2 bases, with 13 bases left in between. In DNA, the CDR3 is TGTGCCAGCTCGCTCGGACAGCCAAACTATGGCTACACCTTC. Amino acids: CASSLGQPNYGYTF.

The genes are TRBV7-9 and TRBJ2-2; the D gene is possibly TRBD1 (6 bases). The CDR3 extends over 18 amino acids. V lost 7 bases, J lost 1 base, and 22 bases lay in between. Germline V gives CDR1 SEHNR, CDR2 FQNEAQ (reference sequence). The CDR3 nucleotides are TGTGCCAGCATCCCACACCCCGAAGGGACAAAGAACACCGGGGAGCTGTTTTTT. This sequence encodes CASIPHPEGTKNTGELFF.

This clone was seen just once. V is TRBV3-1 (or the pseudogene TRBV3-2) and J is TRBJ2-2; the D gene is possibly TRBD2 (7 bases). Germline V lookup: CDR1 LGHDT, CDR2 YNNKEL (reference sequence). Trimming removed 0 bases from V and 5 bases from J, with 13 bases in between. This CDR3 is 16 amino acids long. Here the CDR3 reads CASSQDLGGGTGELFF. The CDR3 coding sequence is TGTGCCAGCAGCCAAGATCTAGGGGGAGGGACCGGGGAGCTGTTTTTT.

The rearrangement uses TRBV21-1 and TRBJ2-7; the table calls TRBD1, which could not be checked here. TRBV21-1 is labeled a pseudogene. The CDR3 sequence is 16 residues long. CDR3 nucleotide sequence: TGTGCCAGCAGCAAAGCCATGTGGGTCAGGACCTACGAGCAGTACTTC. This sequence encodes CASSKAMWVRTYEQYF.

The rearrangement joins TRBV27 to TRBJ2-2, with D possibly matching TRBD2 (6 bases). Trimming took 0 bases from V and 4 from J, leaving 9 bases between them. The CDR3 is made up of 15 amino acids. Germline assignment: CDR1 MNHEY and CDR2 SMNVEV (reference sequence). CDR3 in DNA: TGTGCCAGCAGTTTATCCGGGGGTAGCACCGGGGAGCTGTTTTTT. Its protein product is CASSLSGGSTGELFF.

The rearrangement links TRBV7-2 to TRBJ2-5, with TRBD2 identical over 10 bases. The CDR3 runs to 16 residues. Looked up from germline, CDR1 is SGHTA and CDR2 is FQGNSA. Trimming at V came to 1 base and at J to 2 bases, leaving 4 bases not matched to a gene. The CDR3 nucleotides read TGTGCCAGCAGCTTAGGCCCTAGCGGGAGTCAAGAGACCCAGTACTTC. This encodes CASSLGPSGSQETQYF. Combining the CDR3 with reference TRBV7-2 and TRBJ2-5 gives the whole variable domain GAGVSQSPSNKVTEKGKDVELRCDPISGHTALYWYRQSLGQGLEFLIYFQGNSAPDKSGLPSDRFSAERTGGSVSTLTIQRTQQEDSAVYLCASSLGPSGSQETQYFGPGTRLLVL.

The chain has TRBV9 and TRBJ1-1, with D perhaps TRBD1 (5 bases). Germline V gene data show CDR1 as SGDLS and CDR2 as YYNGEE. Trimming took 2 bases from V and 5 from J, leaving 7 bases between them. The CDR3 is 12 residues long. CDR3 protein: CASSVGGTEAFF. CDR3 bases: TGTGCCAGCAGCGTCGGGGGTACTGAAGCTTTCTTT.

The rearrangement links TRBV28 to TRBJ2-7; 9 nucleotides align to TRBD2. Germline values: CDR1 MDHEN, CDR2 SYDVKM. This CDR3 spans 14 amino acids. V was pared by 5 bases and J by 5 bases, with 7 bases of the junction left unmatched. CDR3 amino acids: CASSLAGKNHEQYF. As DNA, the CDR3 is TGTGCCAGCAGTCTAGCGGGAAAAAACCACGAGCAGTACTTC.

The rearrangement joins TRBV3-1 (or the pseudogene TRBV3-2) to TRBJ2-2; possibly TRBD2 for D (6 bases). The CDR3 totals 18 residues. Trimming removed 1 base at V and 3 bases at J, with 18 bases between. CDR1 and CDR2 (germline): LGHDT, YNNKEL (reference sequence). The CDR3 region is CASSQGLVSSAYTGELFF. In nucleotides, the CDR3 is TGTGCCAGCAGCCAAGGGCTAGTTTCTAGCGCGTACACCGGGGAGCTGTTTTTT.

The J gene is TRBJ1-1, the V gene TRBV27, with D unclear. Germline CDR1 reads MNHEY; CDR2 reads SMNVEV (reference sequence). Trimming removed 3 bases at V and 1 base at J, with 12 bases between. The CDR3 has 15 residues. Here the CDR3 reads CASSFNRDPNTEAFF. For the CDR3, the DNA is TGTGCCAGCAGTTTCAATCGCGATCCGAACACTGAAGCTTTCTTT.

The chain couples TRBV5-6 to TRBJ2-7; no definite D call. Trimming cost V 1 base and J 5 bases, with 10 bases left between them. CDR3 length: 13 residues. Germline values: CDR1 SGHDT, CDR2 YYEEEE. CDR3 region: CASSLLINNEQYF. In DNA, the CDR3 is TGTGCCAGCAGCTTGCTGATTAACAACGAGCAGTACTTC.

The chain joins TRBV2 to TRBJ2-3; 16 bases are shared with TRBD2. The V gene end was trimmed by 5 bases and the J gene end by 6 bases; junction bases not matched to a gene: 14. The CDR3 runs to 19 residues. CDR1 is SNHLY, CDR2 FYNNEI, per germline. The CDR3 DNA is TGTGCCAGCAGTAAAAACCCGGGACTAGCGGGAGGGAGTTGGGATACGCAGTATTTT. Translated, it gives CASSKNPGLAGGSWDTQYF.

The rearrangement joins TRBV20-1 to TRBJ2-7; 8 nucleotides align to TRBD2. Germline V lookup: CDR1 DFQATT, CDR2 SNEGSKA (reference sequence). This CDR3 contains 14 residues. V lost 3 bases, J lost 2 bases, and 6 bases stayed unmatched. Written as DNA, the CDR3 is TGCAGTGCTAGTCCCGGGGGGGGCGCCTACGAGCAGTACTTC. Translating gives CSASPGGGAYEQYF.

J is TRBJ1-2 and V is TRBV6-5; 7 bases match TRBD1. Unmatched junction bases numbered 8, after V lost 5 bases and J lost 5 bases. Germline values: CDR1 MNHEY, CDR2 SVGAGI. This CDR3 comprises 14 residues. The DNA for the CDR3 is TGTGCCAGCAGTCCTCCGACAGGGACGTATGGCTACACCTTC. It yields the protein CASSPPTGTYGYTF.

The chain couples TRBV29-1 to TRBJ2-1; TRBD1 agrees at 7 bases. CDR3 length equals 12 residues. J lost 9 bases, V lost 7 bases, and 9 bases had no gene match. The germline V gene encodes CDR1 SQVTM and CDR2 ANQGSEA. CDR3 sequence: CSADRVGSEQFF. DNA for the CDR3: TGCAGCGCAGACAGGGTAGGGAGTGAGCAGTTCTTC.

The genes are TRBV9 and TRBJ2-3, with TRBD1 matching 7 bases. The trim removed 4 bases at V and 10 bases at J, leaving 9 bases unmatched. Looked up from germline, CDR1 is SGDLS and CDR2 is YYNGEE. This CDR3 has 13 amino acids. The CDR3 sequence is CASSPSGQGAQYF. CDR3 nucleotides: TGTGCCAGCAGCCCGAGCGGCCAGGGGGCGCAGTATTTT.

This clone was observed once. The CDR3 sequence is CASSATGDTEAFF. In DNA form, the CDR3 reads TGTGCCAGCTCAGCCACAGGGGACACTGAAGCTTTCTTT. The chain couples TRBV18 to TRBJ1-1, with 7 bases aligning to TRBD1. The germline V gene has CDR1 KGHSH and CDR2 LQKENI. The CDR3 runs 13 residues. V lost 5 bases, J lost 3 bases, and 3 bases stayed unmatched. Full variable domain (remainder filled in from reference TRBV18 and TRBJ1-1): NAGVMQNPRHLVRRRGQEARLRCSPMKGHSHVYWYRQLPEEGLKFMVYLQKENIIDESGMPKERFSAEFPKEGPSILRIQQVVRGDSAAYFCASSATGDTEAFFGQGTRLTVV.

J is TRBJ2-3 and V is TRBV19; TRBD2 agrees at 10 bases. Germline V gene data show CDR1 as LNHDA and CDR2 as SQIVND (reference sequence). There are 15 residues in the CDR3. The V and J ends lost 5 bases and 9 bases, in that order; junction bases with no gene match: 11. The CDR3 nucleotides read TGTGCCAGTAGTTCAGCGGGAGGGCCACAACGCACGCAGTATTTT. It specifies CASSSAGGPQRTQYF.

The gene calls are TRBV4-2 and TRBJ1-5; tentatively, D is TRBD1 (6 bases). CDR3 length: 16 amino acids. Trimming took off 3 bases at V and 5 bases at J, with 17 bases between the two ends. CDR1 LGHNA and CDR2 YNFKEQ come from the germline V gene. The CDR3 loop reads CASSQRGGKIDQPQHF. The DNA for the CDR3 is TGTGCCAGCAGCCAGAGGGGGGGCAAAATCGATCAGCCCCAGCATTTT.

The chain is built from TRBV18 and TRBJ1-6; D is unclear. Trimming took off 6 bases at V and 9 bases at J, with 18 bases between the two ends. This CDR3 region has 15 residues. Germline CDR1 is KGHSH and CDR2 is LQKENI. The CDR3 DNA follows: TGTGCCAGCTCCCCGCGGTTGGCGGATAGTTCACCCCTCCACTTT. This codes for CASSPRLADSSPLHF.

The V gene is TRBV3-1 (or the pseudogene TRBV3-2), the J gene TRBJ1-5, with D possibly TRBD1 on 6 matching bases. The V gene's germline CDR1 is LGHDT and CDR2 YNNKEL (reference sequence). V dropped 2 bases and J dropped 7 bases, with 15 bases sitting between them. CDR3 length equals 15 residues. The DNA of the CDR3 is TGTGCCAGCAGCCAAAACTATTGGGGGCGACAGCCCCAGCATTTT. Its translation is CASSQNYWGRQPQHF.

This chain joins TRBV5-1 and TRBJ1-2; D might be TRBD1 (6 bases). The CDR3 runs to 15 residues. Germline CDR1 is SGHRS and CDR2 is YFSETQ. V was pared by 4 bases and J by 3 bases, with 16 bases between. CDR3 residues: CASSREGGLDYGYTF. The DNA for the CDR3 is TGCGCCAGCAGCCGCGAGGGGGGGCTCGACTATGGCTACACCTTC.

A few counts support this clone. The CDR3 nucleotides read TGTGCCATCAGTGAATTCCCCGTGGGACAGGGTAATTCACCCCTCCACTTT. It specifies CAISEFPVGQGNSPLHF. The chain has TRBV10-3 and TRBJ1-6, with TRBD1 identical over 9 bases. Trimming at V came to 3 bases and at J to 6 bases, leaving 9 bases not matched to a gene. CDR3 size: 17 residues. The germline CDR1 and CDR2 sequences are ENHRY and SYGVKD.

The J gene is TRBJ2-3, the V gene TRBV30; TRBD2 matches at 14 bases. The CDR3 has 16 amino acids. The J segment lost 6 bases and the V segment lost 3 bases, leaving 8 bases of the junction unmatched. Germline V gene data show CDR1 as GTSNPN and CDR2 as SVGIG (reference sequence). For the CDR3, the DNA is TGTGCCTGGAGCGCGGGACTAGCGGGGGAGGGGGATACGCAGTATTTT. It translates to CAWSAGLAGEGDTQYF. Full variable domain (missing parts from reference TRBV30 and TRBJ2-3): SQTIHQWPATLVQPVGSPLSLECTVEGTSNPNLYWYRQAAGRGLQLLFYSVGIGQISSEVPQNLSASRPQDRQFILSSKKLLLSDSGFYLCAWSAGLAGEGDTQYFGPGTRLTVL.

The chain has TRBV5-1 and TRBJ2-2, with a tentative D call TRBD2 (6 bases). V gave up 7 bases and J gave up 2 bases, with 21 bases separating them. This CDR3 has 17 residues. The germline gives CDR1 SGHRS, CDR2 YFSETQ. CDR3 bases: TGCGCCAGCTACTACAACCGGGGGACGGTAAACACCGGGGAGCTGTTTTTT. It is translated as CASYYNRGTVNTGELFF. The entire variable domain, with the rest obtained from reference TRBV5-1 and TRBJ2-2, is as follows: KAGVTQTPRYLIKTRGQQVTLSCSPISGHRSVSWYQQTPGQGLQFLFEYFSETQRNKGNFPGRFSGRQFSNSRSEMNVSTLELGDSALYLCASYYNRGTVNTGELFFGEGSRLTVL.

This rearrangement joins TRBV4-2 to TRBJ2-5; D might be TRBD2 (5 bases). This CDR3 comprises 15 residues. The ends were cut back, 1 base at V and 4 bases at J, with 13 bases in the middle. The germline V gene has CDR1 LGHNA and CDR2 YNFKEQ. The CDR3 DNA reads as TGTGCCAGCAGCCAAGGGGCACGGGGAATAGAGACCCAGTACTTC. Protein product: CASSQGARGIETQYF.

This clone has just a few counts. CDR3: CASSLPASGRTGELFF. CDR3 DNA: TGTGCCAGCAGTTTACCGGCTAGCGGGAGGACCGGGGAGCTGTTTTTT. V usage is TRBV27 and J usage is TRBJ2-2; 11 bases match TRBD2. Trimming took 2 bases from V and 5 from J; bases not matched to a gene: 4. CDR1 is MNHEY and CDR2 is SMNVEV in the germline V gene (reference sequence). The CDR3 is made up of 16 amino acids.

The rearrangement links TRBV19 to TRBJ2-7; the match to TRBD2 covers 8 bases. The CDR3 length is 15 residues. Per the germline V gene, CDR1 is LNHDA and CDR2 is SQIVND (reference sequence). After removal of 5 bases from V and 2 bases from J, the junction contained 8 bases not matched to a gene. As DNA, the CDR3 is TGTGCCAGTAGTCTTGGGACTAGTTTTACCTACGAGCAGTACTTC. Translated: CASSLGTSFTYEQYF.